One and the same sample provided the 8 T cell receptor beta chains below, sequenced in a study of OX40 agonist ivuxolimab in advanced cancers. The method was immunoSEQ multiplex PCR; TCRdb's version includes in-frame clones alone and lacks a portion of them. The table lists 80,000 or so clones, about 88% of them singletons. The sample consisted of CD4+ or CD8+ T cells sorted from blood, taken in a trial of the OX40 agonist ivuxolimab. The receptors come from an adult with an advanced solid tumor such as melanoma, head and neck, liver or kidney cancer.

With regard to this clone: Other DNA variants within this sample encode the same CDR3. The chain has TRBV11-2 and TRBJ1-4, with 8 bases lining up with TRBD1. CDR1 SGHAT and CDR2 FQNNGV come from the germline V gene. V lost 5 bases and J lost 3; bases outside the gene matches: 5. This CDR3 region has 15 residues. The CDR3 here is CASSIRTGSNEKLFF. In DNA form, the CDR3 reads TGTGCCAGCAGCATCAGGACAGGGTCTAATGAAAAACTGTTTTTT.

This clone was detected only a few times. The CDR3 sequence is CASSWGVLAGKNNEQFF. CDR3 DNA sequence: TGTGCCAGCAGCTGGGGAGTACTAGCGGGGAAAAACAATGAGCAGTTCTTC. The rearrangement uses TRBV13 and TRBJ2-1, with TRBD2 matching over 10 bases. Germline CDR1 PRHDT, CDR2 FYEKMQ (reference sequence). This CDR3 spans 17 amino acids. With V trimmed by 4 bases and J by 5 bases, 11 bases remained unmatched.

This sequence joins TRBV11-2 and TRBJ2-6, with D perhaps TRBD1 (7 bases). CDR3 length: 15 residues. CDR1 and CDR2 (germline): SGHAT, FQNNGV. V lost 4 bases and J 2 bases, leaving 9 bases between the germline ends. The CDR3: CASSSGGTGANVLTF. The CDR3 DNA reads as TGTGCCAGCAGCTCAGGGGGGACTGGGGCCAACGTCCTGACTTTC.

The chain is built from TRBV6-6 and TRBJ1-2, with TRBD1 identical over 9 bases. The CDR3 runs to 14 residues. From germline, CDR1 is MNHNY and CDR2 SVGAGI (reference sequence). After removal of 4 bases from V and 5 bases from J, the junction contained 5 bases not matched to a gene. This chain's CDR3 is CASSSYRGQYGYTF. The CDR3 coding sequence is TGTGCCAGCAGTTCCTACAGGGGGCAGTATGGCTACACCTTC.

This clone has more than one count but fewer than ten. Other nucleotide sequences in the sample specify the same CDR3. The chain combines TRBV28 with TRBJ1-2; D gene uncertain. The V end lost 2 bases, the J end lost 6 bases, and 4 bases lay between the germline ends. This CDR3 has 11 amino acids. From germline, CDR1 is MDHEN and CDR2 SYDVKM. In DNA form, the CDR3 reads TGTGCCAGCAGTTTAGTGGATGGCTACACCTTC. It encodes CASSLVDGYTF.

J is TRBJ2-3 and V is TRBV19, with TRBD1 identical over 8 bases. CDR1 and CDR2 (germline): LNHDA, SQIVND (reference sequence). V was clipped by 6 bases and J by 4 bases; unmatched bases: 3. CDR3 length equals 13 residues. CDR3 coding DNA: TGTGCCAGTAGAGACAGGGGTGCAGATACGCAGTATTTT. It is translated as CASRDRGADTQYF.

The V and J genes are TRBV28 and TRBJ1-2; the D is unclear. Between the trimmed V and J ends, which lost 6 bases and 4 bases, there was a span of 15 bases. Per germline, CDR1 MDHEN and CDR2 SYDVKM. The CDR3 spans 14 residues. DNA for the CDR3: TGTGCCAGCAGCTTTTTTGGGGAGGGCTATGGCTACACCTTC. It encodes CASSFFGEGYGYTF.

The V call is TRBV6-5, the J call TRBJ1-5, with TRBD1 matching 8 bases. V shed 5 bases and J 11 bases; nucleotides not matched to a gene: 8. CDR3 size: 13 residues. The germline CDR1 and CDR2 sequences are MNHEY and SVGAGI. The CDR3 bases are TGTGCCAGCAGTGACAGGGGAATAGGGACCCAGCATTTT. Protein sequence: CASSDRGIGTQHF.